This T cell receptor beta chain was profiled in a study of stem cell transplantation in POMP-related autoinflammatory disease. Losses at the gene ends were 2 bases for V and 8 bases for J; bases not matched to a gene: 6. This CDR3 has 15 amino acids. CDR1 and CDR2 from the germline V gene are MNHEY and SVGAGI. Assay: immunoSEQ multiplex PCR; the TCRdb copy retains only in-frame clones and omits some. The sample contains tens of thousands of clones, more than 75% of which appear only once. The source was CD4+ T cells from PBMCs, collected after stem cell transplantation. The receptor was derived from a human patient with POMP-related autoinflammation and immune dysregulation (PRAID). Some T cells may trace back to the graft donor. The J gene is TRBJ1-6, the V gene TRBV6-5, with TRBD1 matching 7 bases. The CDR3 DNA is TGTGCCAGCAGTTACAGGGACAGCTCCCATTCACCCCTCCACTTT. Protein product: CASSYRDSSHSPLHF.